The next 12 T cell receptor beta chains were all read from a single sample in a study of metastatic and nonmetastatic thyroid tumors (TCRdb year 2020). The method behind the library was PCR. The data were produced on an Illumina HiSeq 4000. In TCRdb, the public reads were trimmed at Q25 with fastp and aligned with MiXCR, with productive beta chains retained. This sample lists about 20,000 clones; 15% to 19% were detected once. Under 20% of the sample rests with the top ten. No patient had received any treatment before thyroid surgery. Sample: blood. Receptors originate from a female donor with papillary thyroid cancer or a benign thyroid nodule (not recorded which). Some clones in this sample may be carry-over from other donors' samples.

At least ten counts were recorded for this clone. With a much larger clone just one base away, this may be a read error. Other DNA variants within this sample encode the same CDR3. The V gene is TRBV7-6, the J gene TRBJ2-7; perhaps TRBD2 as D (7 bases). Trimming pared 2 bases from V and 7 bases from J, leaving 30 bases between. The CDR3 runs to 19 residues. Germline lookup yields CDR1 SGHVS and CDR2 FNYEAQ. CDR3 residues: CASSLIQSAGLAGAVEQYF. The DNA for the CDR3 is TGTGCCAGCAGCTTAATCCAATCCGCGGGACTGGCGGGGGCGGTTGAGCAGTACTTC.

This clone has at least ten counts. The rearrangement links TRBV12-3 or TRBV12-4 to TRBJ2-7; 8 nucleotides match TRBD1. With V trimmed by 5 bases and J by 6 bases, 3 bases remained unmatched. This CDR3 has 12 residues. The CDR3 coding sequence is TGTGCCAGCAGTAAGACAGGGGTCGAGCAGTACTTC. Translating gives CASSKTGVEQYF.

This clone has ten or more counts. This chain's CDR3 is CSANTPGLGSNEQFF. CDR3 sequence (DNA): TGCAGTGCTAACACTCCGGGACTCGGATCTAATGAGCAGTTCTTC. The V call is TRBV20-1, the J call TRBJ2-1, with a tentative D call TRBD2 (6 bases). Germline V gene sequence: CDR1 DFQATT, CDR2 SNEGSKA (reference sequence). V was cut by 4 bases and J by 7 bases, with 20 bases left in between. This CDR3 has 15 amino acids.

This clone was counted many times. The V gene is TRBV10-3, the J gene TRBJ1-1; D uncertain. Germline V gene data show CDR1 as ENHRY and CDR2 as SYGVKD. The CDR3 runs to 13 residues. The V and J ends lost 8 bases and 4 bases respectively, with 14 bases between them. The CDR3 DNA reads TGTGCCATCGGGGAGGGAGGTATCACTGAAGCTTTCTTT. This gives the protein CAIGEGGITEAFF.

This clone was counted at least ten times. The CDR3 here is CASSQDRTGPTNEKLFF. CDR3 nucleotide sequence: TGCGCCAGCAGCCAAGACCGAACAGGGCCAACTAATGAAAAACTGTTTTTT. The genes are TRBV4-3 and TRBJ1-4; possibly TRBD1 for D (6 bases). Between the trimmed V and J ends, which lost 0 bases and 0 bases, there was a span of 11 bases. Germline-derived CDR1 and CDR2 are LGHNA and YSLEER. The CDR3 extends over 17 amino acids.

The chain uses TRBV19 and TRBJ1-1; D is uncertain. Germline V gene lookup returns CDR1 LNHDA and CDR2 SQIVND (reference sequence). Trimming shortened V by 7 bases and J by 5 bases, and 14 bases separated the two germline ends. This CDR3 has 13 residues. CDR3 coding DNA: TGTGCCAGTACTGGGGAAGGGCTAACTGAAGCTTTCTTT. Its translation is CASTGEGLTEAFF.

This clone was found a few times. This sequence joins TRBV6-4 and TRBJ1-5; 8 bases match TRBD1. This CDR3 region has 17 residues. The germline V gene has CDR1 MRHNA and CDR2 SNTAGT. J was trimmed by 5 bases and V by 2 bases; bases with no gene match: 11. The CDR3 DNA reads TGTGCCAGCAGTGACCAACTTTACCAGGGGGCGCATCAGCCCCAGCATTTT. It is translated as CASSDQLYQGAHQPQHF.

This clone came up many times. This chain uses TRBV12-3 or TRBV12-4 with TRBJ2-4; possibly TRBD1 or TRBD2 for D (5 bases each). V lost 9 bases and J lost 7, with 13 bases in between. The CDR3 is made up of 12 amino acids. The CDR3 loop reads CASNRDLNIQYF. CDR3 sequence (DNA): TGTGCCAGTAACCGGGACCTGAACATTCAGTACTTC.

This clone was detected ten times or more. A much larger clone lies one base from this, so it may be a read error. This chain joins TRBV2 and TRBJ2-7, with 12 nucleotides matching TRBD2. V lost 6 bases to trimming and J lost 6 bases; unmatched junction nucleotides: 12. This CDR3 region has 16 residues. Per germline, CDR1 SNHLY and CDR2 FYNNEI. The CDR3 DNA follows: TGTGCCAGCAGAGAACAAGGACTAGCGGGGACCTGCGAGCAGTACTTC. Its translation is CASREQGLAGTCEQYF.

By frequency in the sample, this clone is medium-sized. The gene calls are TRBV6-1 and TRBJ2-2; possibly TRBD1 for D (5 bases). Looked up from germline, CDR1 is MNHNS and CDR2 is SASEGT. The CDR3 totals 12 residues. V dropped 5 bases and J dropped 7 bases, with 8 bases sitting between them. The CDR3 DNA follows: TGTGCCAGCAGTAGGACAAACGGGGAGCTGTTTTTT. It translates to CASSRTNGELFF.

At least ten counts were recorded for this clone. The rearrangement uses TRBV7-8 and TRBJ2-7; D is possibly TRBD1 or TRBD2 (5 bases each). The CDR3 covers 15 residues. Germline CDR1 is SGHVS and CDR2 is FQNEAQ. Trimming shortened V by 2 bases and J by 0 bases, and 11 bases separated the two germline ends. The CDR3 region is CASSLWGYDSYEQYF. CDR3 nucleotide sequence: TGTGCCAGCAGCTTATGGGGGTATGACTCCTACGAGCAGTACTTC.

In this sample, this clone turned up many times. The gene calls are TRBV11-3 and TRBJ1-6; D remains ambiguous. Germline-derived CDR1 and CDR2 are SGHNT and YENEEA. The V end lost 4 bases, the J end lost 3 bases, and 7 bases lay between the germline ends. This CDR3 spans 14 amino acids. The CDR3 DNA follows: TGTGCCAGCAGCTGGAACAGCTATAATTCACCCCTCCACTTT. Translated: CASSWNSYNSPLHF.